The 15 T cell receptor beta chains presented below share a single source sample, sequenced in a study of T-cell reconstitution after alpha-beta-depleted transplantation in children. Unique molecular identifiers tagged the TCRbeta library. TCRdb called the PCR reads again in MiXCR, with one record for every CDR3 protein. The sample carries some 390,000 distinct CDR3 sequences, about a fifth recorded once. The sample here was PBMCs from the stem cell graft donor, taken from the stem cell graft. The origin of the receptors is a human donor who donated a stem cell graft to a child with acute myeloid leukemia.

The V and J genes are TRBV11-1 and TRBJ2-3; 8 bases align to TRBD1. The CDR3 is 19 residues long. Germline V CDR1 and CDR2: SGHAT, FQDESV (reference sequence). The ends lost 5 bases at V and 4 bases at J; junction bases unmatched: 20. The CDR3 nucleotides read TGTGCCAGCAGCCTACCGCAAACCAGGACAGGGTATCCGCCAGATACGCAGTATTTT. Its translation: CASSLPQTRTGYPPDTQYF.

This clonotype has just a few counts. The chain links TRBV6-5 to TRBJ2-3; 12 bases match TRBD2. The V segment lost 4 bases and the J segment 4 bases; nucleotides outside the gene matches: 6. The CDR3 is 16 residues long. Germline V gives CDR1 MNHEY, CDR2 SVGAGI. CDR3 amino acids: CASSSVLAGGADTQYF. The CDR3 coding sequence is TGTGCCAGCAGTTCTGTACTAGCGGGAGGAGCAGATACGCAGTATTTT.

This clonotype was observed a handful of times. The rearrangement uses TRBV20-1 and TRBJ2-6; D may be TRBD2 (5 bases). Trimming took 5 bases from V and 1 from J, leaving 9 bases between them. Germline V lookup: CDR1 DFQATT, CDR2 SNEGSKA (reference sequence). The CDR3 is made up of 14 amino acids. The CDR3, as DNA: TGCAGTGCTCCCCCGGGGTCTGGGGCCAACGTCCTGACTTTC. It codes for CSAPPGSGANVLTF.

This clonotype was counted between two and nine times. This chain joins TRBV11-2 and TRBJ2-1, with D uncertain. V lost 0 bases, J lost 4 bases, and 7 bases lay in between. The CDR3 consists of 14 residues. Germline V gene lookup returns CDR1 SGHAT and CDR2 FQNNGV. CDR3 coding DNA: TGTGCCAGCAGCTTAGAGGGAACGTACAATGAGCAGTTCTTC. It codes for CASSLEGTYNEQFF.

The chain employs TRBV20-1 and TRBJ1-1; D call uncertain. CDR3 size: 13 residues. The germline CDR1 and CDR2 sequences are DFQATT and SNEGSKA (reference sequence). CDR3 residues: CSAQRGRDTEAFF. DNA for the CDR3: TGCAGCGCCCAACGAGGGAGAGACACTGAAGCTTTCTTT.

The chain uses TRBV4-1 and TRBJ2-1; TRBD2 aligns across 9 bases. Losses at the gene ends were 0 bases for V and 7 bases for J; bases not matched to a gene: 10. Germline V gene sequence: CDR1 MGHRA, CDR2 YSYEKL. The CDR3 spans 17 residues. The CDR3 loop is CASSQESAGGGGNEQFF. The CDR3 nucleotides read TGCGCCAGCAGCCAAGAATCAGCCGGCGGGGGGGGAAATGAGCAGTTCTTC.

This clonotype was observed at least ten times. This chain uses TRBV29-1 with TRBJ1-1, with D unclear. V was pared by 4 bases and J by 4 bases, with 10 bases between. Germline lookup yields CDR1 SQVTM and CDR2 ANQGSEA. This CDR3 has 12 residues. CDR3: CSVAGFVTEAFF. Written as DNA, the CDR3 is TGCAGCGTTGCCGGTTTTGTCACTGAAGCTTTCTTT.

This clonotype occurred a few times. The chain recombines TRBV11-2 with TRBJ2-5; 13 bases agree with TRBD2. CDR3 length: 18 amino acids. Germline V gene data show CDR1 as SGHAT and CDR2 as FQNNGV. V lost 5 bases to trimming and J lost 4 bases; unmatched junction nucleotides: 13. CDR3 DNA sequence: TGTGCCAGCAGCCCTGCCGGGACTAGCGGGAATAGGGGAGAGACCCAGTACTTC. Its translation: CASSPAGTSGNRGETQYF.

This clonotype occurred many times. The V gene is TRBV20-1, the J gene TRBJ2-1; tentatively, D is TRBD2 (5 bases). Trimming removed 3 bases at V and 1 base at J, with 10 bases between. The V gene's germline CDR1 is DFQATT and CDR2 SNEGSKA (reference sequence). This CDR3 has 14 amino acids. The DNA of the CDR3 is TGCAGTGCTAGGCCTAGCTTATCCTACAATGAGCAGTTCTTC. This codes for CSARPSLSYNEQFF.

The V call is TRBV7-9, the J call TRBJ2-3; D gene ambiguous. The germline CDR1 and CDR2 sequences are SEHNR and FQNEAQ (reference sequence). The V end was cut by 3 bases, the J end by 5 bases, with 12 bases between. The CDR3 length is 14 residues. CDR3 coding DNA: TGTGCCAGCAGCTTTCTAGGGTTGGGAGATACGCAGTATTTT. This codes for CASSFLGLGDTQYF.

The table lists this clonotype with a few counts. The rearrangement uses TRBV12-3 or TRBV12-4 and TRBJ2-3; weak D call: TRBD2 (6 bases). V shed 1 base and J shed 4 bases, with 12 bases lying between them. There are 15 residues in the CDR3. DNA for the CDR3: TGTGCCAGCAGTTTAGGACCGGGAGCCGCAGATACGCAGTATTTT. As protein: CASSLGPGAADTQYF.

J is TRBJ1-5 and V is TRBV28; D perhaps matches TRBD1 (5 bases). Trimming shortened V by 6 bases and J by 4 bases, and 10 bases separated the two germline ends. Per the germline V gene, CDR1 is MDHEN and CDR2 is SYDVKM. The CDR3 is 13 amino acids. In DNA, the CDR3 is TGTGCCAGCAGAAACCAGGGAAATCAGCCCCAGCATTTT. Protein product: CASRNQGNQPQHF.

This clonotype was seen repeatedly, ten times or more. The chain joins TRBV5-6 to TRBJ2-1, with D maybe TRBD1 (6 bases). V lost 5 bases and J lost 8, with 14 bases in between. CDR1 and CDR2 (germline): SGHDT, YYEEEE. The CDR3 runs to 13 residues. The CDR3 bases are TGTGCCAGCAGTACAGGGTTTGTCGATGAGCAGTTCTTC. This codes for CASSTGFVDEQFF.

This clonotype came up a few times. The rearrangement uses TRBV20-1 and TRBJ2-1, with D maybe TRBD2 (6 bases). The length of the CDR3 is 14 residues. The V gene's germline CDR1 is DFQATT and CDR2 SNEGSKA (reference sequence). Trimming stripped 3 bases from V and 4 bases from J, with 13 bases between. The CDR3 DNA is TGCAGTGCTAGCGGGAGTCGATCGTACAATGAGCAGTTCTTC. This codes for CSASGSRSYNEQFF.

This clonotype was seen only a few times. The gene calls are TRBV5-1 and TRBJ2-7; D may be TRBD1 or TRBD2 (5 bases each). This CDR3 region has 15 residues. The V end was cut by 3 bases, the J end by 3 bases, with 16 bases between. Germline loops: CDR1 SGHRS, CDR2 YFSETQ. The CDR3, as DNA: TGCGCCAGCAGCTCTGGGGACCTCTTGGACTACGAGCAGTACTTC. It is translated as CASSSGDLLDYEQYF.